Presented here are 14 T cell receptor beta chains from one specimen sequenced in a study of cytomegalovirus exposure and HLA in healthy donors. The PCR was carried out with 60 Vbeta primers and 13 Jbeta primers. Profiled with immunoSEQ multiplex PCR; TCRdb holds only in-frame clones, not every one. The repertoire has under 200,000 clones, around 68% of them found once; the top ten carry around 1.5%. Sequenced: PBMCs. These receptors were obtained from a girl aged 5-17 years in good health and CMV-seronegative.

This chain links TRBV19 with TRBJ2-3; 11 bases line up with TRBD2. The CDR3 has 15 amino acids. Germline assignment: CDR1 LNHDA and CDR2 SQIVND (reference sequence). Trimming cost V 3 bases and J 4 bases; bases outside gene matches: 3. CDR3 sequence reads: CASSISGGAADTQYF. Written as DNA, the CDR3 is TGTGCCAGTAGTATTAGCGGGGGGGCCGCAGATACGCAGTATTTT.

This clone turned up a few times. The CDR3 nucleotides are TGCGCCAGCAGCGAACAGGCCAGCTCCTACAATGAGCAGTTCTTC. This encodes CASSEQASSYNEQFF. J is TRBJ2-1 and V is TRBV5-1; D is possibly TRBD1 (5 bases). The germline gives CDR1 SGHRS, CDR2 YFSETQ. Trimming stripped 4 bases from V and 0 bases from J, with 11 bases between. There are 15 residues in the CDR3.

The genes are TRBV7-6 and TRBJ1-1; the D gene is possibly TRBD1 (6 bases). The germline V gene encodes CDR1 SGHVS and CDR2 FNYEAQ. Trimming removed 1 base at V and 5 bases at J, with 11 bases between. The CDR3 has 14 amino acids. The CDR3 spells CASSLGTGWTEAFF. The DNA of the CDR3 is TGTGCCAGCAGCTTAGGTACAGGGTGGACTGAAGCTTTCTTT.

This chain joins TRBV6-1 and TRBJ1-6; D gene uncertain. The V and J ends lost 8 bases and 6 bases respectively, with 17 bases between them. The CDR3 is made up of 15 amino acids. Per the germline V gene, CDR1 is MNHNS and CDR2 is SASEGT. CDR3 in DNA: TGTGCCAGCCTCACCCTTAGCGACCGTAATTCACCCCTCCACTTT. This gives the protein CASLTLSDRNSPLHF.

The chain recombines TRBV7-9 with TRBJ2-5; D is perhaps TRBD2 (6 bases). V lost 6 bases, J lost 5 bases, and 19 bases lay in between. Germline V gene data show CDR1 as SEHNR and CDR2 as FQNEAQ (reference sequence). This CDR3 region has 15 residues. The DNA for the CDR3 is TGTGCCAGCAGTGCCCGATCAGGAGGGAAGGAGACCCAGTACTTC. Protein: CASSARSGGKETQYF.

This clone was counted once. The genes are TRBV5-1 and TRBJ2-1; the D gene is possibly TRBD1 (5 bases). Looked up from germline, CDR1 is SGHRS and CDR2 is YFSETQ. The CDR3 is 14 amino acids. Trimming removed 0 bases from V and 10 bases from J, with 14 bases in between. CDR3 protein: CASSLAQSRAEQFF. The CDR3 DNA sequence: TGCGCCAGCAGCTTGGCCCAATCCAGGGCGGAGCAGTTCTTC.

This clone has a handful of counts. The genes are TRBV6-1 and TRBJ1-2, with 7 nucleotides matching TRBD1. Germline values: CDR1 MNHNS, CDR2 SASEGT. CDR3 length: 13 residues. The junction had 4 bases not matched to a gene; V was cut back by 7 bases and J by 2 bases. The CDR3: CASTGQTNYGYTF. CDR3 sequence (DNA): TGTGCCAGCACGGGACAGACAAACTATGGCTACACCTTC.

V is TRBV6-1 and J is TRBJ1-5; possible D gene TRBD1, 5 bases. V lost 6 bases, J lost 5 bases, and 11 bases lay in between. CDR3 length equals 13 residues. Germline CDR1 is MNHNS and CDR2 is SASEGT. The CDR3 DNA reads as TGTGCCAGCAGGGAGACGGGGGATCAGCCCCAGCATTTT. It yields the protein CASRETGDQPQHF.

To note about this clone: One end of the junction does not line up with germline, which may come from a read error. V gene TRBV7-7 combines with J gene TRBJ2-1; TRBD2 matches at 9 bases. The CDR3 is made up of 15 amino acids. Per germline, CDR1 SSHAT and CDR2 FNYEAQ (reference sequence). The CDR3 sequence is CASSLVAGADNEQFF. In DNA, the CDR3 is TGTGCTAGCAGCTTAGTAGCGGGGGCGGACAATGAGCAGTTCTTC. The full variable domain, with the rest looked up from reference TRBV7-7 and TRBJ2-1, is GAGVSQSPRYKVTKRGQDVTLRCDPISSHATLYWYQQALGQGPEFLTYFNYEAQPDKSGLPSDRFSAERPEGSISTLTIQRTEQRDSAMYRCASSLVAGADNEQFFGPGTRLTVL.

This clone was detected only a few times. This chain links TRBV7-9 with TRBJ1-4, with D perhaps matching TRBD1 (5 bases). Germline CDR1 reads SEHNR; CDR2 reads FQNEAQ (reference sequence). Trimming stripped 5 bases from V and 6 bases from J, with 19 bases between. This CDR3 comprises 16 residues. The CDR3, as DNA: TGTGCCAGCAGCCGGACGGGGGGGGAAATAGATGAAAAACTGTTTTTT. This encodes CASSRTGGEIDEKLFF.

This clone came up a few times. V usage is TRBV19 and J usage is TRBJ1-1; TRBD1 might be the D (5 bases). Trimming pared 6 bases from V and 2 bases from J, leaving 22 bases between. CDR1 is LNHDA, CDR2 SQIVND, per germline (reference sequence). The CDR3 loop spans 17 amino acids. Here the CDR3 reads CASSRMGEGRSNTEAFF. For the CDR3, the DNA is TGTGCCAGTAGCAGGATGGGGGAGGGAAGGTCAAACACTGAAGCTTTCTTT. The whole variable domain, filled in from reference TRBV19 and TRBJ1-1, reads DGGITQSPKYLFRKEGQNVTLSCEQNLNHDAMYWYRQDPGQGLRLIYYSQIVNDFQKGDIAEGYSVSREKKESFPLTVTSAQKNPTAFYLCASSRMGEGRSNTEAFFGQGTRLTVV.

This clone was counted between two and nine times. CDR3 DNA: TGTGCCAGCAGCCCGGGACAAAGCTATGGCTACACCTTC. The encoded protein is CASSPGQSYGYTF. The V and J genes are TRBV5-6 and TRBJ1-2, with D tentatively TRBD1 (6 bases). V was trimmed by 4 bases and J by 4 bases, leaving 11 bases between them. The CDR3 is made up of 13 amino acids. The germline V gene encodes CDR1 SGHDT and CDR2 YYEEEE.

This clone is a singleton in its sample. V is TRBV4-1 and J is TRBJ1-5; D might be TRBD1 (5 bases). V lost 0 bases and J lost 5, with 11 bases in between. Per germline, CDR1 MGHRA and CDR2 YSYEKL. CDR3 length equals 15 residues. DNA for the CDR3: TGCGCCAGCAGCCAAGATTTCAGGGTGGATCAGCCCCAGCATTTT. Protein: CASSQDFRVDQPQHF.

The rearrangement links TRBV5-1 to TRBJ2-5; the match to TRBD1 covers 7 bases. There are 14 residues in the CDR3. The junction had 6 bases not matched to a gene; V was cut back by 5 bases and J by 2 bases. Germline assignment: CDR1 SGHRS and CDR2 YFSETQ. Here the CDR3 DNA reads TGCGCCAGCAGAGGGGTGGGACAGCAAGAGACCCAGTACTTC. This codes for CASRGVGQQETQYF.